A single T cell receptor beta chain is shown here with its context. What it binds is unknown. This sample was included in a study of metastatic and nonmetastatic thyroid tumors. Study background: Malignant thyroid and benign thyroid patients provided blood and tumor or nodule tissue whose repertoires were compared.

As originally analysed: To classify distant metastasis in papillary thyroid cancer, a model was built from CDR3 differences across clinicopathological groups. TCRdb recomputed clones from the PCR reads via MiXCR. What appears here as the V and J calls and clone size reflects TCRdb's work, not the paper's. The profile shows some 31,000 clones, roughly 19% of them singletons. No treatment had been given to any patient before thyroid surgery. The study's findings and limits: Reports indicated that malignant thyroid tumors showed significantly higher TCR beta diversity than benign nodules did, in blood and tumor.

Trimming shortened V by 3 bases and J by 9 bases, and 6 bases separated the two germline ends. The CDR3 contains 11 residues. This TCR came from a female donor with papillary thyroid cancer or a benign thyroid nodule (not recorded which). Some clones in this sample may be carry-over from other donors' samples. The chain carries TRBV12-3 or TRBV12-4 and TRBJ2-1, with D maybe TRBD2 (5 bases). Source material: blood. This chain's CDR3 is CASSFGIEQFF. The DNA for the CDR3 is TGTGCCAGCAGTTTCGGGATTGAGCAGTTCTTC.